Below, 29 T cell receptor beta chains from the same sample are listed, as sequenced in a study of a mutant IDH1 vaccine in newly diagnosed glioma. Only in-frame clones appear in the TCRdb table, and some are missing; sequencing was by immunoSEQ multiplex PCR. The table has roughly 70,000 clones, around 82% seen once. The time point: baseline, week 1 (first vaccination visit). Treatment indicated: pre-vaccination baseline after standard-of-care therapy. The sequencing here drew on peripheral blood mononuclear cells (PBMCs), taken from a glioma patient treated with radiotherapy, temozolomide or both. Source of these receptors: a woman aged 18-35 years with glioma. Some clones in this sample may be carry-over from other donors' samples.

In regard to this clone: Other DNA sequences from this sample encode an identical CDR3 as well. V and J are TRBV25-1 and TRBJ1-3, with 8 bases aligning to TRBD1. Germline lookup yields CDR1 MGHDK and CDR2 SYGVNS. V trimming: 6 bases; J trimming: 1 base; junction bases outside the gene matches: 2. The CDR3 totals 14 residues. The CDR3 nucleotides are TGTGCCAGCAGAGACAGGGGATCTGGAAACACCATATATTTT. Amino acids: CASRDRGSGNTIYF.

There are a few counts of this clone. The CDR3 DNA is TGCGCCAGCAGCGGGCTCGGGGTAAACACTGAAGCTTTCTTT. Translated, it gives CASSGLGVNTEAFF. V is TRBV5-1 and J is TRBJ1-1; D is unresolved. CDR3 length equals 14 residues. V dropped 4 bases and J dropped 2 bases, with 12 bases sitting between them. Germline V gene sequence: CDR1 SGHRS, CDR2 YFSETQ.

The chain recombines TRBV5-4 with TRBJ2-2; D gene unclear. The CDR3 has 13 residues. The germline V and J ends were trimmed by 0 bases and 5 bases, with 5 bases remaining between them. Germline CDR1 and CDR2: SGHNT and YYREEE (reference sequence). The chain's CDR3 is CASSLVGTGELFF. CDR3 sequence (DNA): TGTGCCAGCAGCTTGGTAGGGACCGGGGAGCTGTTTTTT.

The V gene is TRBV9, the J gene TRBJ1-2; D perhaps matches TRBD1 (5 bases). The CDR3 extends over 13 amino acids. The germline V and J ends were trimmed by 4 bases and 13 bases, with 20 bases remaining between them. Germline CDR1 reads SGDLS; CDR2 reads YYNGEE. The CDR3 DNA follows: TGTGCCAGCAGCCCCCCAGGGCCGACTCTCGGCACCTTC. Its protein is CASSPPGPTLGTF.

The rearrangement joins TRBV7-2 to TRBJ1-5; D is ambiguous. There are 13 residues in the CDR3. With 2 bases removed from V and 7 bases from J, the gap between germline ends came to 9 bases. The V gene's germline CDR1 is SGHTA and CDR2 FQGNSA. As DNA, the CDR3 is TGTGCCAGCAGCTTATCCGGGGAACAGCCCCAGCATTTT. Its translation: CASSLSGEQPQHF. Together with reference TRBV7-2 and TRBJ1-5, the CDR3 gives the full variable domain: GAGVSQSPSNKVTEKGKDVELRCDPISGHTALYWYRQSLGQGLEFLIYFQGNSAPDKSGLPSDRFSAERTGGSVSTLTIQRTQQEDSAVYLCASSLSGEQPQHFGDGTRLSIL.

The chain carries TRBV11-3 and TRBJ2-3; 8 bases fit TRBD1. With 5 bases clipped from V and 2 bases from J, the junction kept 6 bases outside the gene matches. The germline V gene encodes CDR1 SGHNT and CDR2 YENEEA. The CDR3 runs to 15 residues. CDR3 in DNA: TGTGCCAGCAGCCATGACAGGGGACCCACAGATACGCAGTATTTT. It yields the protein CASSHDRGPTDTQYF.

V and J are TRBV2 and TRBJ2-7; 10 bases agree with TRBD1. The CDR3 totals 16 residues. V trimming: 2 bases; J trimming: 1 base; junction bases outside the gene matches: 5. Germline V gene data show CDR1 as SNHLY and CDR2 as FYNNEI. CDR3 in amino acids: CASSELPGQGSYEQYF. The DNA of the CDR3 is TGTGCCAGCAGTGAATTGCCGGGACAGGGGTCCTACGAGCAGTACTTC.

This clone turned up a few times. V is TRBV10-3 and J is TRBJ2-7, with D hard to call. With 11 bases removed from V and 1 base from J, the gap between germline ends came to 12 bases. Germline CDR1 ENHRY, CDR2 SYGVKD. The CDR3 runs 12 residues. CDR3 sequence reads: CAVGLLSYEQYF. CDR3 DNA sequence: TGTGCCGTCGGCCTTCTATCCTACGAGCAGTACTTC.

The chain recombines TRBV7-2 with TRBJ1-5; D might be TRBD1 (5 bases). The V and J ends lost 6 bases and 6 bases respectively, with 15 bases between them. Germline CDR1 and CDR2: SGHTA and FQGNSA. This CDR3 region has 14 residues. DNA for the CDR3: TGTGCCAGCAGTCTGAGGCACGGGGGTCAGCCCCAGCATTTT. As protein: CASSLRHGGQPQHF.

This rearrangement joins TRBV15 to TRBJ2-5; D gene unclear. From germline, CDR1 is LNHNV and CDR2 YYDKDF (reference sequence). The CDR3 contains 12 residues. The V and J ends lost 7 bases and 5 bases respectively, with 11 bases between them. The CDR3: CATTQGGETQYF. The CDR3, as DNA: TGTGCCACCACCCAAGGTGGGGAGACCCAGTACTTC.

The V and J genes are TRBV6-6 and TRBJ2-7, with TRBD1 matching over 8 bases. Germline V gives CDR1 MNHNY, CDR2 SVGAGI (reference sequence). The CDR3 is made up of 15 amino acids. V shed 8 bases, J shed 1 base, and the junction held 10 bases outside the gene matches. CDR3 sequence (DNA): TGTGCCAGCCTCATCACAGGGGGGCGTTCCTACGAGCAGTACTTC. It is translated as CASLITGGRSYEQYF.

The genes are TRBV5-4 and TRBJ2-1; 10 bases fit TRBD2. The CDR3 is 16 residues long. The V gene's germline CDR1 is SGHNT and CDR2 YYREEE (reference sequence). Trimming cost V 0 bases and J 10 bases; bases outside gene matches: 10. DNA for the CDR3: TGTGCCAGCAGCTTGGCCCCGAGCGGGGGGGCGAAAGAGCAGTTCTTC. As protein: CASSLAPSGGAKEQFF.

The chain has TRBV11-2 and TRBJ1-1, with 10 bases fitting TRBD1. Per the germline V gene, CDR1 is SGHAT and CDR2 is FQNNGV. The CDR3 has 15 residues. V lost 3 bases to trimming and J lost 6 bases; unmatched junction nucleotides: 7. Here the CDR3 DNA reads TGTGCCAGCAGCTTGTTCAGACAGGGGGCAGCTGAAGCTTTCTTT. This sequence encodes CASSLFRQGAAEAFF.

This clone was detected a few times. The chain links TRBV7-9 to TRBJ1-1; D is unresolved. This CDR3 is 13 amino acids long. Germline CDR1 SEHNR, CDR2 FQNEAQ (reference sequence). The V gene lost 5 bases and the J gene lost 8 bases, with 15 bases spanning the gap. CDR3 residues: CASSPKETLEAFF. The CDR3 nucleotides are TGTGCCAGCAGCCCTAAGGAGACTTTGGAAGCTTTCTTT.

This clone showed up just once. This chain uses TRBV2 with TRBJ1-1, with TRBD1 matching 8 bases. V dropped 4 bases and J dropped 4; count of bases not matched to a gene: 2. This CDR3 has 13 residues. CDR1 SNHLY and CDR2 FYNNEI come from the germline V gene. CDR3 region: CASSGDRGTEAFF. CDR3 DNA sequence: TGTGCCAGCAGTGGCGACAGGGGCACTGAAGCTTTCTTT.

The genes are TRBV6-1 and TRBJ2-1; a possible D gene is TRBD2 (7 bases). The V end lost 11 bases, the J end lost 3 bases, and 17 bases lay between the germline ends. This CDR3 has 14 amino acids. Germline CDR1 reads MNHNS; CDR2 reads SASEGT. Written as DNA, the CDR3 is TGTGCCTCCCGAGGGGGGGCCTTCTACAATGAGCAGTTCTTC. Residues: CASRGGAFYNEQFF.

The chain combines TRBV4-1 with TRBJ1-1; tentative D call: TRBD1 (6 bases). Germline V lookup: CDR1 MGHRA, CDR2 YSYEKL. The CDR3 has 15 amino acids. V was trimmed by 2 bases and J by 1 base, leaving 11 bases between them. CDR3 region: CASSQPGQRNTEAFF. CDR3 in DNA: TGCGCCAGCAGCCAACCAGGACAGAGGAACACTGAAGCTTTCTTT.

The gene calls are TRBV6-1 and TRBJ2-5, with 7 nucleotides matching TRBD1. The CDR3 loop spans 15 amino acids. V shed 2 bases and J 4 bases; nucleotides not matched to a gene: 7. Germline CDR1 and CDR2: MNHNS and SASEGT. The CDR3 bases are TGTGCCAGCAGTGAAACAGGGGTGGCTGGAGAGACCCAGTACTTC. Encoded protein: CASSETGVAGETQYF.

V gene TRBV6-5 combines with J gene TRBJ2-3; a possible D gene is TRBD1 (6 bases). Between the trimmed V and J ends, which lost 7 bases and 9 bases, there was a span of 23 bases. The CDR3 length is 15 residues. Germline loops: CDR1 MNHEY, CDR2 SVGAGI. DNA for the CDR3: TGTGCCAGCATGGGGAACAGGGACCATTTAGAAACGCAGTATTTT. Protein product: CASMGNRDHLETQYF.

The CDR3 region has the DNA TGTGCCAGCAGGGTTAGCGGGAGGGCCGGCACAGATACGCAGTATTTT. The encoded protein is CASRVSGRAGTDTQYF. J is TRBJ2-3 and V is TRBV2, with 11 nucleotides matching TRBD2. Trimming removed 6 bases from V and 1 base from J; junction bases left unmatched: 6. The germline gives CDR1 SNHLY, CDR2 FYNNEI. The CDR3 is 16 residues long.

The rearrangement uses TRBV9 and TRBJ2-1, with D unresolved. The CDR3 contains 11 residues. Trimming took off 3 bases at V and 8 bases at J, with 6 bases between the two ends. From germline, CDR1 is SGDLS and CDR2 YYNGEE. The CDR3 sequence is CASSDRDEQFF. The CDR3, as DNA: TGTGCCAGCAGCGATCGGGATGAGCAGTTCTTC.

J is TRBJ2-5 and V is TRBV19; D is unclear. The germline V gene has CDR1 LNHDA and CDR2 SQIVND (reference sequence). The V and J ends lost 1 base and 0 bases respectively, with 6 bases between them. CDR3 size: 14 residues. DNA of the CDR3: TGTGCCAGTAGTATAGCAGCCTACCAAGAGACCCAGTACTTC. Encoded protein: CASSIAAYQETQYF. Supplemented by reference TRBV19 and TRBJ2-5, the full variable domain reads DGGITQSPKYLFRKEGQNVTLSCEQNLNHDAMYWYRQDPGQGLRLIYYSQIVNDFQKGDIAEGYSVSREKKESFPLTVTSAQKNPTAFYLCASSIAAYQETQYFGPGTRLLVL.

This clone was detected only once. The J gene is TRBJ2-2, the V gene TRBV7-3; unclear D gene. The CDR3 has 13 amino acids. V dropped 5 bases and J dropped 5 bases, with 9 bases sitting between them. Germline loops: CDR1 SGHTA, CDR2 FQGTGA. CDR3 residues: CASSPRVTGELFF. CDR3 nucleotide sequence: TGTGCCAGCAGCCCACGAGTTACCGGGGAGCTGTTTTTT.

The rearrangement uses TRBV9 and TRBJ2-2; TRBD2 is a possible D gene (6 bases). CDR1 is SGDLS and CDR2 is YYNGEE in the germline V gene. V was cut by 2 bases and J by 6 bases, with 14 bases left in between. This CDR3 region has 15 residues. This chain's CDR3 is CASSVSGTQAGELFF. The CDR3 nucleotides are TGTGCCAGCAGCGTTTCCGGGACTCAGGCCGGGGAGCTGTTTTTT.

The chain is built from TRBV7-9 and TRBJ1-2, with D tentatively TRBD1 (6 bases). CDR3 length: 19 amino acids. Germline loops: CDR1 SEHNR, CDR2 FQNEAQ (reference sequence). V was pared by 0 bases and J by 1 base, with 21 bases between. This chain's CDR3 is CASSLARSGAIRGNYGYTF. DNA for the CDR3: TGTGCCAGCAGCTTAGCCCGTTCGGGGGCAATCAGGGGTAACTATGGCTACACCTTC.

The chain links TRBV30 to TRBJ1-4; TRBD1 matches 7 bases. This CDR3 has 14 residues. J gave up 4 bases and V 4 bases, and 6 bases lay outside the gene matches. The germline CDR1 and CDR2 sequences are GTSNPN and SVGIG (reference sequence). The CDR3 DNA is TGTGCCTGGAATCCGACAGGGTATAATGAAAAACTGTTTTTT. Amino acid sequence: CAWNPTGYNEKLFF.

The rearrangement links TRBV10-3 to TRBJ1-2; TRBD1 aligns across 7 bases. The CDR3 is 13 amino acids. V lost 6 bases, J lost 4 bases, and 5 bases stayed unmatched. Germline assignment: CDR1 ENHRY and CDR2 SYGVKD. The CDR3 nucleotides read TGTGCCATCAGGGACAGGACCTCCTATGGCTACACCTTC. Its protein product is CAIRDRTSYGYTF.

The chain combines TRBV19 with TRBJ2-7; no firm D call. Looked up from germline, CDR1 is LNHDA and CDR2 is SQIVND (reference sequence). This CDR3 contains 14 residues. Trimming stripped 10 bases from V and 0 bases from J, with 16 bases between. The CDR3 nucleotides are TGTGCCACCTCCCCCGAGTACGCCTCCTACGAGCAGTACTTC. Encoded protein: CATSPEYASYEQYF. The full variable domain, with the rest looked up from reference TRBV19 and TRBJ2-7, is DGGITQSPKYLFRKEGQNVTLSCEQNLNHDAMYWYRQDPGQGLRLIYYSQIVNDFQKGDIAEGYSVSREKKESFPLTVTSAQKNPTAFYLCATSPEYASYEQYFGPGTRLTVT.

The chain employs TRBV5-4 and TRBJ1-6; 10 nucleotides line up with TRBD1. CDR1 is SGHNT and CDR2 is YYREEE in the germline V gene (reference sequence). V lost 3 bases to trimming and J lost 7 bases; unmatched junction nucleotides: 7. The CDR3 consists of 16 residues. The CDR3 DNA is TGTGCCAGCAGCTCCCCCCGGACAGGGGGGAATTCACCCCTCCACTTT. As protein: CASSSPRTGGNSPLHF.